The rows below give T cell receptor beta chains drawn from one sample of a study of OX40 agonist ivuxolimab in advanced cancers. Libraries were prepared by immunoSEQ multiplex PCR; TCRdb keeps only in-frame clonotypes and omits some of them. The sample holds about 76,000 clones; 84% are singletons and the top ten take 1.5% to 2%. The specimen was CD4+ or CD8+ T cells sorted from blood, collected in a trial of the OX40 agonist ivuxolimab. The source of these receptors is an adult with an advanced solid tumor such as melanoma, head and neck, liver or kidney cancer. Each CDR3 is given with its conserved first and last residue. The D gene is left open where the match is weak. Size is stated for part of the rows, as once, few or many counts, or as a class when the clone is expanded.

j_call: TRBJ2-2
d_call: NA
clone_size: once
v_call: TRBV7-2
cdr3_nt: TGTGCCAGCAGCCCCGTCCCCGGGGGCACCGGGGAGCTGTTTTTT
cdr3_aa: CASSPVPGGTGELFF

j_call: TRBJ1-3
d_call: NA
clone_size: once
v_call: TRBV5-4
cdr3_nt: TGTGCCAGCAGCACCGGGGGGGGGAGCTCTGGAAACACCATATATTTT
cdr3_aa: CASSTGGGSSGNTIYF

j_call: TRBJ1-2
d_call: TRBD1
clone_size: NA
v_call: TRBV12-5
cdr3_nt: TGTGCTAGTGGTTTGGGCCCGGGACAGGGGGTGGACCGCTACACCTTC
cdr3_aa: CASGLGPGQGVDRYTF

j_call: TRBJ2-7
d_call: TRBD1
clone_size: NA
v_call: TRBV5-4
cdr3_nt: TGTGCCAGCAGCTTGCCCCGACAGGGGGTCTACGAGCAGTACTTC
cdr3_aa: CASSLPRQGVYEQYF

j_call: TRBJ1-5
d_call: NA
clone_size: NA
v_call: TRBV1
cdr3_nt: TGCACCAGCAGCCAAGGATCCTTGCAGGGCTGCAGCAATCAGCCCCAGCATTTT
cdr3_aa: CTSSQGSLQGCSNQPQHF

j_call: TRBJ2-2
d_call: NA
clone_size: NA
v_call: TRBV9
cdr3_nt: TGTGCCAGCAGCCGTCGTTCGGTGGGGGGGCCTACCGGGGAGCTGTTTTTT
cdr3_aa: CASSRRSVGGPTGELFF

j_call: TRBJ2-1
d_call: TRBD2
clone_size: medium-sized
v_call: TRBV5-1
cdr3_nt: TGCGCCAGCAGACTTAGCGGGGGGATCCTATACAATGAGCAGTTCTTC
cdr3_aa: CASRLSGGILYNEQFF

j_call: TRBJ1-2
d_call: TRBD1
clone_size: few
v_call: TRBV27
cdr3_nt: TGTGCCAGCAGTTTCCAAGGGACAGTTAACTATGGCTACACCTTC
cdr3_aa: CASSFQGTVNYGYTF

j_call: TRBJ1-1
d_call: NA
clone_size: NA
v_call: TRBV4-2
cdr3_nt: TGTGCCAGCAGCCAAGGAACCGCGGCCGAAGCTTTCTTT
cdr3_aa: CASSQGTAAEAFF

j_call: TRBJ1-2
d_call: TRBD1
clone_size: NA
v_call: TRBV5-4
cdr3_nt: TGTGCCAGCAGCTTGGGAGGACAGGGAGACTATGGCTACACCTTC
cdr3_aa: CASSLGGQGDYGYTF

j_call: TRBJ2-7
d_call: NA
clone_size: medium-sized
v_call: TRBV2
cdr3_nt: TGTGCCAGCAGGCCGGGACCGAAGGAGCAGTACTTC
cdr3_aa: CASRPGPKEQYF

j_call: TRBJ2-3
d_call: TRBD2
clone_size: NA
v_call: TRBV5-4
cdr3_nt: TGTGCCAGCAGCTTGCCTAGCGGGGGGACCACAGATACGCAGTATTTT
cdr3_aa: CASSLPSGGTTDTQYF

j_call: TRBJ1-6
d_call: TRBD1
clone_size: NA
v_call: TRBV28
cdr3_nt: TGTGCCACCACGTCAGGGGGGGTTTCACCCCTCCACTTT
cdr3_aa: CATTSGGVSPLHF

j_call: TRBJ1-6
d_call: NA
clone_size: NA
v_call: TRBV11-3
cdr3_nt: TGTGCCAGCAGCTTGGGACGGATTTATAATTCACCCCTCCACTTT
cdr3_aa: CASSLGRIYNSPLHF

j_call: TRBJ2-5
d_call: NA
clone_size: NA
v_call: TRBV5-4
cdr3_nt: TGTGCCAGCAGCTCCCGGGGACAACAAGAGACCCAGTACTTC
cdr3_aa: CASSSRGQQETQYF

j_call: TRBJ2-5
d_call: NA
clone_size: NA
v_call: TRBV9
cdr3_nt: TGTGCCAGCAGCCCCGCCGGGGTAGAGACCCAGTACTTC
cdr3_aa: CASSPAGVETQYF

j_call: TRBJ2-6
d_call: NA
clone_size: NA
v_call: TRBV6-5
cdr3_nt: TGTGCCAGCAGTTACTCGTGGGCAACAGGGGCCAACGTCCTGACTTTC
cdr3_aa: CASSYSWATGANVLTF

j_call: TRBJ1-2
d_call: NA
clone_size: NA
v_call: TRBV30
cdr3_nt: TGTGCCTGGGGACCCCCTAGGGATGGCTACACCTTC
cdr3_aa: CAWGPPRDGYTF

j_call: TRBJ1-2
d_call: NA
clone_size: few
v_call: TRBV30
cdr3_nt: TGTGCCTGGAGTAACTATGGCTACACCTTC
cdr3_aa: CAWSNYGYTF

j_call: TRBJ1-5
d_call: NA
clone_size: few
v_call: TRBV4-2
cdr3_nt: TGTGCCAGCAGCCAAGAGTTCAGTAGCAATCAGCCCCAGCATTTT
cdr3_aa: CASSQEFSSNQPQHF

j_call: TRBJ2-3
d_call: NA
clone_size: NA
v_call: TRBV27
cdr3_nt: TGTGCCAGCAGGGAGGGGGGCACAGATACGCAGTATTTT
cdr3_aa: CASREGGTDTQYF

j_call: TRBJ2-6
d_call: NA
clone_size: NA
v_call: TRBV13
cdr3_nt: TGTGCCAGCAGCTCGTGGGACGCTAGCTCTGGGGCCAACGTCCTGACTTTC
cdr3_aa: CASSSWDASSGANVLTF

j_call: TRBJ1-2
d_call: TRBD1
clone_size: NA
v_call: TRBV7-9
cdr3_nt: TGTGCCAGCAGCTCAACAGGGGGCAACACCTATGGCTACACCTTC
cdr3_aa: CASSSTGGNTYGYTF

j_call: TRBJ1-5
d_call: NA
clone_size: NA
v_call: TRBV7-4
cdr3_nt: TGTGCCAGCAGCTTAAAAGAGAGGGGCCAACTCAGCAATCAGCCCCAGCATTTT
cdr3_aa: CASSLKERGQLSNQPQHF

j_call: TRBJ1-2
d_call: NA
clone_size: NA
v_call: TRBV11-2
cdr3_nt: TGTGCCAGCAGCTTAGAGAGCGCTGCCAACTATGGCTACACCTTC
cdr3_aa: CASSLESAANYGYTF

j_call: TRBJ2-5
d_call: NA
clone_size: few
v_call: TRBV7-9
cdr3_nt: TGTGCCAGCAGCTGGTATAGAGAGACCCAGTACTTC
cdr3_aa: CASSWYRETQYF

j_call: TRBJ2-7
d_call: NA
clone_size: NA
v_call: TRBV4-1
cdr3_nt: TGCGCCAGCAGCCAAGATTGGGCAGGGCAAGACTACGAGCAGTACTTC
cdr3_aa: CASSQDWAGQDYEQYF

j_call: TRBJ2-5
d_call: NA
clone_size: NA
v_call: TRBV2
cdr3_nt: TGTGCCAGCAGTGAAATGAAAGAGACCCAGTACTTC
cdr3_aa: CASSEMKETQYF

j_call: TRBJ1-3
d_call: NA
clone_size: once
v_call: TRBV11-2
cdr3_nt: TGTGCCAGCAGCTTTCAACCCGCCGAAGCTGGAAACACCATATATTTT
cdr3_aa: CASSFQPAEAGNTIYF

j_call: TRBJ1-3
d_call: NA
clone_size: NA
v_call: TRBV6-1
cdr3_nt: TGTACCAGCCTCAGCTCTGGAAACACCATATATTTT
cdr3_aa: CTSLSSGNTIYF

j_call: TRBJ2-6
d_call: NA
clone_size: NA
v_call: TRBV28
cdr3_nt: TGTGCCAGCAGTTTCCCCGCCGAGCCTGGGGCCAACGTCCTGACTTTC
cdr3_aa: CASSFPAEPGANVLTF

j_call: TRBJ2-5
d_call: NA
clone_size: NA
v_call: TRBV23-1
cdr3_nt: TGCGCCAGCAGTCTTATAGAGACCCAGTACTTC
cdr3_aa: CASSLIETQYF

j_call: TRBJ1-5
d_call: NA
clone_size: NA
v_call: TRBV19
cdr3_nt: TGTGCCAGTACCTCCGCGGGACGGGTCAATCAGCCCCAGCATTTT
cdr3_aa: CASTSAGRVNQPQHF

j_call: TRBJ2-7
d_call: TRBD2
clone_size: NA
v_call: TRBV10-3
cdr3_nt: TGTGCCATCAGTCTAGCGGGGGGGCCTAAGCAGTACTTC
cdr3_aa: CAISLAGGPKQYF

j_call: TRBJ1-1
d_call: TRBD1
clone_size: NA
v_call: TRBV7-6
cdr3_nt: TGTGCCAGCAGCTTACAGAGACAGGGATTGTCTGAAGCTTTCTTT
cdr3_aa: CASSLQRQGLSEAFF

j_call: TRBJ1-2
d_call: NA
clone_size: NA
v_call: TRBV30
cdr3_nt: TGTGCCTGTGACAAGACTTATGGCTACACCTTC
cdr3_aa: CACDKTYGYTF

j_call: TRBJ1-1
d_call: TRBD1
clone_size: NA
v_call: TRBV5-1
cdr3_nt: TGCGCCAGCAGCTTAACAGGGGACCACAATGAAGCTTTCTTT
cdr3_aa: CASSLTGDHNEAFF

j_call: TRBJ2-5
d_call: NA
clone_size: once
v_call: TRBV9
cdr3_nt: TGTGCCAGCAGCGTAGGCTCTAACCGGGAGACCCAGTACTTC
cdr3_aa: CASSVGSNRETQYF

j_call: TRBJ2-7
d_call: TRBD1
clone_size: NA
v_call: TRBV2
cdr3_nt: TGTGCCAGCAGATTGGGACAGCTTGACGACGAGCAGTACTTC
cdr3_aa: CASRLGQLDDEQYF

j_call: TRBJ1-2
d_call: NA
clone_size: NA
v_call: TRBV9
cdr3_nt: TGTGCCAGCAGCGTAGCAAACGCATATGGCTACACCTTC
cdr3_aa: CASSVANAYGYTF

j_call: TRBJ1-6
d_call: TRBD1
clone_size: once
v_call: TRBV7-9
cdr3_nt: TGTGCCAGCAGGTCCCGGGACAGAATTAATTCACCCCTCCACTTT
cdr3_aa: CASRSRDRINSPLHF

j_call: TRBJ2-1
d_call: TRBD2
clone_size: NA
v_call: TRBV2
cdr3_nt: TGTGCCAGCAGGCGGGGGATACACAATGAGCAGTTCTTC
cdr3_aa: CASRRGIHNEQFF

j_call: TRBJ1-6
d_call: NA
clone_size: NA
v_call: TRBV7-2
cdr3_nt: TGTGCCAGCAGCCCATTGAGGGGGAGCTCCTATAATTCACCCCTCCACTTT
cdr3_aa: CASSPLRGSSYNSPLHF

j_call: TRBJ2-5
d_call: TRBD1
clone_size: NA
v_call: TRBV6-5
cdr3_nt: TGTGCCAGCAGCCGGACAGGGCGGGAGACCCAGTACTTC
cdr3_aa: CASSRTGRETQYF

j_call: TRBJ1-1
d_call: NA
clone_size: NA
v_call: TRBV7-9
cdr3_nt: TGTGCCAGCAGCCCCGGGAACAGGGTCACTGAAGCTTTCTTT
cdr3_aa: CASSPGNRVTEAFF

j_call: TRBJ2-5
d_call: NA
clone_size: few
v_call: TRBV7-3
cdr3_nt: TGTGCCAGCAGCTTAACGGGCACCTACCAGGAGACCCAGTACTTC
cdr3_aa: CASSLTGTYQETQYF

j_call: TRBJ1-1
d_call: TRBD1
clone_size: NA
v_call: TRBV28
cdr3_nt: TGTGCCAGCAGTGACAGGGGCCATAACACTGAAGCTTTCTTT
cdr3_aa: CASSDRGHNTEAFF

j_call: TRBJ1-3
d_call: NA
clone_size: NA
v_call: TRBV5-1
cdr3_nt: TGCGCCAGCAGCTTGGAGCAGGGGGGAAACACCATATATTTT
cdr3_aa: CASSLEQGGNTIYF

j_call: TRBJ2-1
d_call: TRBD2
clone_size: NA
v_call: TRBV7-9
cdr3_nt: TGTGCCAGCAGCGATGGACTAGCGGGGTTCGGTGAGCAGTTCTTC
cdr3_aa: CASSDGLAGFGEQFF

j_call: TRBJ1-5
d_call: NA
clone_size: NA
v_call: TRBV2
cdr3_nt: TGTGCCAGCTCCATACGGGGGCTAGGGGCCCAGCATTTT
cdr3_aa: CASSIRGLGAQHF